Reported below is one TCR beta chain. V shed 5 bases and J 6 bases; nucleotides not matched to a gene: 8. The CDR3 is 16 amino acids. The germline gives CDR1 SEHNR, CDR2 FQNEAQ (reference sequence). The sample originates from a study of blood T cell repertoires in COVID-19. Study overall: The United States, Italy and Spain were the sources of the acute and convalescent COVID-19 samples.

Method: immunoSEQ multiplex PCR; TCRdb's copy keeps in-frame clones and lacks some. The sample has under 100,000 clones, around 80% seen once; the top ten hold around 20%. This sequence was found in a woman older than 75 with active or convalescent COVID-19. The chain links TRBV7-9 to TRBJ2-3, with 13 bases fitting TRBD2. Sequencing was carried out using peripheral blood. CDR3 loop: CASSPALAGGPDTQYF. Written as DNA, the CDR3 is TGTGCCAGCAGCCCAGCACTAGCGGGGGGGCCCGATACGCAGTATTTT.